This T cell receptor beta chain comes out of a study of identical twins. General study findings and limits: Fewer insertions marked abundant cord blood beta clonotypes; young adult naive trended weakly, memory not at all. Twin-shared out-of-frame alpha sequences were enriched for low generation probability. For zero-insertion analyses, partial confounding could come from invariant MAIT and iNKT cells.

cDNA carried unique molecular identifiers, and a universal primer site was added by template switching. Via MiXCR, TCRdb re-called the 5' RACE reads, giving one row per CDR3 protein. The data contain 140,000 to 150,000 distinct CDR3 sequences, roughly 3.2% of them singletons. This clonotype was found many times. Antigen unknown. The CDR3 contains 14 residues. Germline V CDR1 and CDR2: ENHRY, SYGVKD. Trimming removed 5 bases from V and 7 bases from J; junction bases left unmatched: 8. Sequences were obtained from memory T cells sorted from blood. The chain employs TRBV10-3 and TRBJ1-2; 9 nucleotides agree with TRBD1. The receptor was isolated from a man between 18 and 35 years old in good health. The CDR3 loop reads CAISTPGQGSGYTF. The CDR3 DNA is TGTGCCATCAGTACTCCGGGACAGGGATCTGGCTACACCTTC.